This T cell receptor (beta chain) was documented in a study of blood T cells in healthy people across ages. Sample-barcoded 5' priming and a J-beta primer mix drove a second PCR of 7 to 11 cycles. TCRdb passed the 5' RACE reads through MiXCR, listing each CDR3 protein once. The sample contains around 1,000,000 distinct CDR3 sequences, around 25% of which appear only once. This CDR3 region has 15 residues. V shed 5 bases, J shed 7 bases, and the junction held 8 bases outside the gene matches. The same data also went into a second study, on T cells of mothers and their children.

The TCR was taken from a girl aged 2 to 9 in good health. The sample comprised blood. V usage is TRBV12-3 or TRBV12-4 and J usage is TRBJ1-2; 12 positions match TRBD1. The DNA for the CDR3 is TGTGCCAGCAGTACCGGGACAGGGGGCTTTGGTGGCTACACCTTC. This codes for CASSTGTGGFGGYTF.